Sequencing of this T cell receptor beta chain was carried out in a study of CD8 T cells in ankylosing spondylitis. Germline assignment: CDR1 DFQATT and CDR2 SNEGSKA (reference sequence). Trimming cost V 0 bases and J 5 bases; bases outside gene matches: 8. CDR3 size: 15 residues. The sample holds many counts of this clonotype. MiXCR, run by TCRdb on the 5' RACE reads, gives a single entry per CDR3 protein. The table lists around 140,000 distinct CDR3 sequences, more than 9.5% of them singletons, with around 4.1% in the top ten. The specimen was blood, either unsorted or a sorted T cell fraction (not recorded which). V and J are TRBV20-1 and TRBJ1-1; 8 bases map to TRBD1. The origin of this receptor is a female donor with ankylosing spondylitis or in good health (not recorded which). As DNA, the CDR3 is TGCAGTGCTAGAGACTCGGGACAGGCACAGACTGAAGCTTTCTTT. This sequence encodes CSARDSGQAQTEAFF.